This T cell receptor (beta chain) was recorded in a study of molecular identifiers for immune sequencing clone quantification. TCRdb passed the PCR reads through MiXCR, listing each CDR3 protein once. The sample gives about 640,000 distinct CDR3 sequences, 15% to 20% of which show up once; 0.85% to 0.9% is in the top ten. The CD8+CD4-CCR7+CD45RA+ phenotype defined the sorted naive CD8 T cells. The CDR3 is made up of 16 amino acids. Germline values: CDR1 LNHNV, CDR2 YYDKDF (reference sequence). With 0 bases clipped from V and 6 bases from J, the junction kept 8 bases outside the gene matches. This clonotype was detected many times.

Sequenced input: naive CD8+ T cells from blood, with Jurkat cell RNA spiked in. Subset given: FACS-sorted CD8+CD4-CCR7+CD45RA+ naive T cells. The receptor was isolated from a human donor in good health. Some libraries in this study had Jurkat cell RNA spiked in. The rearrangement uses TRBV15 and TRBJ2-3, with TRBD2 identical over 8 bases. DNA for the CDR3: TGTGCCACCAGCAGAGATCGGGGGGGCCTCAAGGATACGCAGTATTTT. Its translation is CATSRDRGGLKDTQYF.